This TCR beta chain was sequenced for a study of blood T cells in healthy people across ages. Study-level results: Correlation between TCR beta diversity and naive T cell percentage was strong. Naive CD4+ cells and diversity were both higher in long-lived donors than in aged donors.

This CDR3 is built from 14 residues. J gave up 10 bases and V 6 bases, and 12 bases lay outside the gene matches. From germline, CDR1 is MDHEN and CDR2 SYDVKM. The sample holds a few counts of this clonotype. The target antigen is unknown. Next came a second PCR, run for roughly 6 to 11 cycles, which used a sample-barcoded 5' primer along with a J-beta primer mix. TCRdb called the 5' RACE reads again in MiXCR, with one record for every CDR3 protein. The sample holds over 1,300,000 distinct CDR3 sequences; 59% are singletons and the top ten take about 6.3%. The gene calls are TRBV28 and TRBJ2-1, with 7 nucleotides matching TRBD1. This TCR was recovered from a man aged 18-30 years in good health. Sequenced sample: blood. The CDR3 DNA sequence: TGTGCCAGCAGCTCTAGACAGGGTTGGGACGAGCAGTTCTTC. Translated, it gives CASSSRQGWDEQFF.